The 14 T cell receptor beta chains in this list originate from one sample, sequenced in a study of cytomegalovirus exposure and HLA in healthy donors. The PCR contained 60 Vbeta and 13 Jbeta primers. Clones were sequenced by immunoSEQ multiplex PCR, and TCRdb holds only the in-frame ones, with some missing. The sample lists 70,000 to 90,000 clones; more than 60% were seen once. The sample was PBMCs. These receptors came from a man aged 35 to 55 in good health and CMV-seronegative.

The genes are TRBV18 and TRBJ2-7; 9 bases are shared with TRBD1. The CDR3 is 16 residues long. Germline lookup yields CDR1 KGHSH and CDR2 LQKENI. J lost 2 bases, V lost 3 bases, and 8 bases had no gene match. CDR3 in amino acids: CASSPARDRVAYEQYF. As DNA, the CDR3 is TGTGCCAGCTCACCGGCAAGGGACAGGGTTGCCTACGAGCAGTACTTC.

CDR3 loop: CASSITQGYNQPQHF. The CDR3, as DNA: TGTGCCAGTAGTATCACCCAGGGTTACAATCAGCCCCAGCATTTT. This chain connects TRBV19 to TRBJ1-5, with D maybe TRBD1 (5 bases). V lost 3 bases and J lost 3, with 12 bases in between. The CDR3 spans 15 residues. Per germline, CDR1 LNHDA and CDR2 SQIVND (reference sequence).

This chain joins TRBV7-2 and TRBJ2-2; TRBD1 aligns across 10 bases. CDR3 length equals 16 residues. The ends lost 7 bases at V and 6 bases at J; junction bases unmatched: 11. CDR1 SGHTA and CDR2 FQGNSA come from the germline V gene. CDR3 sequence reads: CASTPRGQGFPGELFF. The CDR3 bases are TGTGCCAGCACCCCTCGGGGACAGGGGTTTCCCGGGGAGCTGTTTTTT.

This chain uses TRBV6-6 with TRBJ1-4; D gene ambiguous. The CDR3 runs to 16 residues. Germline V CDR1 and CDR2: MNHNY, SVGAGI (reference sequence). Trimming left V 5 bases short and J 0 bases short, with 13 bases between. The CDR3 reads CASSTSPYSTNEKLFF. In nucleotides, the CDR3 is TGTGCCAGCAGTACTTCCCCATATTCAACTAATGAAAAACTGTTTTTT.

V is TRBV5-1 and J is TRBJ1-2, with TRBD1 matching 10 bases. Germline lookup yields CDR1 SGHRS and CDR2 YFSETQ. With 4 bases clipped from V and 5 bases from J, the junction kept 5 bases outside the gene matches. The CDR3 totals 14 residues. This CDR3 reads CASSRQGAGYGYTF. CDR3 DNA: TGCGCCAGCAGCCGACAGGGGGCCGGGTATGGCTACACCTTC.

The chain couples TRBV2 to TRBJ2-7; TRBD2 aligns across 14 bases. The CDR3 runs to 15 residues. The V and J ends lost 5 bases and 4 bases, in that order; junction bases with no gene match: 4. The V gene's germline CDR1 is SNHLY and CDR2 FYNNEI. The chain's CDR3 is CASSSTSGGAYEQYF. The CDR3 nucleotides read TGTGCCAGCAGTTCGACTAGCGGGGGGGCTTACGAGCAGTACTTC.

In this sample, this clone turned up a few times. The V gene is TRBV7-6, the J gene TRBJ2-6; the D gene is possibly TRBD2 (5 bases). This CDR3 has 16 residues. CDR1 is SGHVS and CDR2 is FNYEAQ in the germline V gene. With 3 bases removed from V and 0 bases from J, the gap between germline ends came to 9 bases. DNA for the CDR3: TGTGCCAGCAGCTTTAGCGAGAGCTCTGGGGCCAACGTCCTGACTTTC. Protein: CASSFSESSGANVLTF.

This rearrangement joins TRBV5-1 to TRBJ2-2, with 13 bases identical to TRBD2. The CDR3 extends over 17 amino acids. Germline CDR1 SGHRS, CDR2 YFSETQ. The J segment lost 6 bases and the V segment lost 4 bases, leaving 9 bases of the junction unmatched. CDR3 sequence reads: CASSRGLAGAGSGELFF. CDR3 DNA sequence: TGCGCCAGCAGCCGAGGACTAGCGGGAGCGGGGTCCGGGGAGCTGTTTTTT.

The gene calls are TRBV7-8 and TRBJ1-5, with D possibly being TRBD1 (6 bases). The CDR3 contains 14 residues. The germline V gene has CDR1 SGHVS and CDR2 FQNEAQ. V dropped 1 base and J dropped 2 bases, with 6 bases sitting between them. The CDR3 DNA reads TGTGCCAGCAGCTTAGACAGGGGCAATCAGCCCCAGCATTTT. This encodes CASSLDRGNQPQHF.

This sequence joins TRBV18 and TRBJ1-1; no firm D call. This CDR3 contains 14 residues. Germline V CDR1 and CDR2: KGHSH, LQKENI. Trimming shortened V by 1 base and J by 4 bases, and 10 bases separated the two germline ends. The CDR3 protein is CASSPQRETTEAFF. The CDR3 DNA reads TGTGCCAGCTCACCACAGAGGGAGACCACTGAAGCTTTCTTT.

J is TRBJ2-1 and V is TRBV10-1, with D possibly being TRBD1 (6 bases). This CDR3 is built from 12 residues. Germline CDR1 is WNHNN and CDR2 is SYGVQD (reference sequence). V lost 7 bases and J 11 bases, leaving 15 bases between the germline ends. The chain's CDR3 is CASKGQLGKQFF. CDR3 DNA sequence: TGCGCCAGCAAGGGACAACTAGGGAAGCAGTTCTTC.

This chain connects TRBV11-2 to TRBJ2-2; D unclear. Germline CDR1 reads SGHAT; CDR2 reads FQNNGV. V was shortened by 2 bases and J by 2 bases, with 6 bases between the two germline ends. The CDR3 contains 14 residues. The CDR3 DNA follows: TGTGCCAGCAGCTTACCCCAAAACACCGGGGAGCTGTTTTTT. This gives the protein CASSLPQNTGELFF.

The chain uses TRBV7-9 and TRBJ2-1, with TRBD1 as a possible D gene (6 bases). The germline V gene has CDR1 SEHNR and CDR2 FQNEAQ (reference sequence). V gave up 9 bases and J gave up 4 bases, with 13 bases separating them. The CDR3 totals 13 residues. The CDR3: CASTTGGYNEQFF. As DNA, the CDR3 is TGTGCCAGTACGACAGGAGGATACAATGAGCAGTTCTTC.

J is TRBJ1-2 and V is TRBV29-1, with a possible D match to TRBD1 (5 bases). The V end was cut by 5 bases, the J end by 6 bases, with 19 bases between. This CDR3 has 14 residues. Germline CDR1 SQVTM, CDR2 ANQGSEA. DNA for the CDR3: TGCAGCGTTTCCCACTTTGGTGGGGCGCATGGCTACACCTTC. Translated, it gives CSVSHFGGAHGYTF.